Below, one T cell receptor beta chain is given with its context. Its antigen is currently unknown. This specimen comes from a study of T-cell reconstitution after alpha-beta-depleted transplantation in children. General study results and limits: Some patients showed high day-60 TCRbeta diversity, which derived from surviving recipient T cells and thymic progenitors. One year post-transplant, T-cell counts and diversity were largely derived from T cells produced anew. Reports say that about two months after transplant, the alpha-beta T cells came out of several hundred graft clones that had expanded.

The TCRbeta library was prepared with unique molecular identifiers. TCRdb reprocessed the PCR reads with MiXCR, giving one entry per CDR3 protein. The sample includes about 74,000 distinct CDR3 sequences, 13% to 15% seen only once; the top ten take 27%. The clonotype was recovered from a male patient under 10 years old who had a stem cell transplant for acute lymphoblastic leukemia, so the T cells may come from the graft donor. The material was PBMCs, mostly from graft donor cells, obtained 180 days after TCRalphabeta/CD19-depleted stem cell transplant.

The CDR3 protein is CASSVAGDRPQETQYF. The CDR3 DNA is TGTGCCAGCAGCGTAGCGGGGGACAGGCCTCAAGAGACCCAGTACTTC. The chain recombines TRBV9 with TRBJ2-5; 8 nucleotides match TRBD1. Trimming cost V 0 bases and J 2 bases; bases outside gene matches: 6. The CDR3 is made up of 16 amino acids. Looked up from germline, CDR1 is SGDLS and CDR2 is YYNGEE.